The entry below describes one T cell receptor beta chain. The data were produced by immunoSEQ multiplex PCR, yet TCRdb's version contains in-frame clones alone and is incomplete. The sample records around 60,000 clones, 89% being singletons. The V end was cut by 6 bases, the J end by 6 bases, with 14 bases between. The CDR3 extends over 13 amino acids. The germline gives CDR1 MNHNY, CDR2 SVGAGI (reference sequence). The data were taken from a study of blood T cell repertoires in COVID-19. Study context: COVID-19 samples collected from the United States, Italy and Spain covered acute and convalescent phases. PBMCs, B-cell-depleted T cells, or T cells provided the cDNA or gDNA that made up the material.

The specimen sequenced was peripheral blood. This sequence originates from a woman aged 60-75 years with active COVID-19. This chain joins TRBV6-6 and TRBJ1-1; D gene ambiguous. In nucleotides, the CDR3 is TGTGCCAGCAGAAGTGGATGGGGAGCTGAAGCTTTCTTT. Translating gives CASRSGWGAEAFF.